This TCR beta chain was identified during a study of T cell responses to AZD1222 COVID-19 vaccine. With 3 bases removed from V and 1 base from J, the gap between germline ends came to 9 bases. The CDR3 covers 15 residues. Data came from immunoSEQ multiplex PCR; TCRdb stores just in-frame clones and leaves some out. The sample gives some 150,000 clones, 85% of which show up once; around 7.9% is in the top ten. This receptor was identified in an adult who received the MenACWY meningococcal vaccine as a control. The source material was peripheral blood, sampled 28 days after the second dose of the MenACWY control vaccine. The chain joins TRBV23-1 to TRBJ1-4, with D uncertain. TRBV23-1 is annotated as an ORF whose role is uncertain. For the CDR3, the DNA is TGCGCCAGCAGTCAGCCAGGAATAACTAATGAAAAACTGTTTTTT. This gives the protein CASSQPGITNEKLFF.